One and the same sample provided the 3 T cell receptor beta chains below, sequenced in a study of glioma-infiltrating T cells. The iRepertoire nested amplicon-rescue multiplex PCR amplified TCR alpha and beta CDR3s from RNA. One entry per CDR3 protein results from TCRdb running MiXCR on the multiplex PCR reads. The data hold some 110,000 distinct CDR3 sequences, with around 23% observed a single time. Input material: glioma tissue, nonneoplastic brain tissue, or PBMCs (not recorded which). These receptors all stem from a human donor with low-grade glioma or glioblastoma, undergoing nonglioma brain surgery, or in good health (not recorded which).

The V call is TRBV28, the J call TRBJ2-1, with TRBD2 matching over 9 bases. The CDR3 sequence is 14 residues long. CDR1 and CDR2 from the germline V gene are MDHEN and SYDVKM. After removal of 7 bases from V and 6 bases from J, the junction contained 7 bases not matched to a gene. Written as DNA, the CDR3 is TGTGCCAGCAAGCCAGCGGGAGGCAGCAATGAGCAGTTCTTC. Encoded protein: CASKPAGGSNEQFF.

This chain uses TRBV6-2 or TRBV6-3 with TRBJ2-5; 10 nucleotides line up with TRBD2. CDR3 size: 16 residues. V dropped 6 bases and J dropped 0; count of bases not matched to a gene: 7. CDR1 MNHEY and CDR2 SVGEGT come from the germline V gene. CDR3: CASRTLSGRYQETQYF. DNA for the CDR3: TGTGCCAGCAGGACCCTTAGCGGGAGGTACCAAGAGACCCAGTACTTC.

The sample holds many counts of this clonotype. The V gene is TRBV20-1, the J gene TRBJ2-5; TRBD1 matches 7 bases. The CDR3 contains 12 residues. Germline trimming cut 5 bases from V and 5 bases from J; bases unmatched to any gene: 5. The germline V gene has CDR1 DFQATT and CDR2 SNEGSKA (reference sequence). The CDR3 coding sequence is TGCAGTGCTCCGACAGGGTCCGAGACCCAGTACTTC. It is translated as CSAPTGSETQYF.